What follows are 4 T cell receptor beta chains derived from one specimen sequenced in a study of T cell responses to AZD1222 COVID-19 vaccine (TCRdb year 2021). This specimen's time point label, per the study, means: baseline before first vaccination. Library prep was done by the immunoSEQ multiplex PCR assay. Here the immuneACCESS table is served through TCRdb, limited to in-frame sequences with V and J called. Missing clones are a known gap in these copies; in checked studies unresolved V genes cover under half, and the rest lacks a known reason. For this sample there are under 150,000 clones; roughly 85% appear just once. The leading ten clones occupy 1.6% of the sample. The sample consisted of peripheral blood, taken on day 0 of AZD1222 vaccination. The receptor source for this set is an adult in good health.

The V gene is TRBV11-3, the J gene TRBJ2-5; D not certain. The V end was cut by 0 bases, the J end by 3 bases, with 8 bases between. This CDR3 comprises 14 residues. Germline CDR1 reads SGHNT; CDR2 reads YENEEA. Here the CDR3 DNA reads TGTGCCAGCAGCTTAGATCTCAGCGAAGAGACCCAGTACTTC. Translated: CASSLDLSEETQYF.

The rearrangement uses TRBV5-1 and TRBJ1-1; D unresolved. V lost 0 bases, J lost 10 bases, and 16 bases lay in between. This CDR3 contains 14 residues. Germline V gene lookup returns CDR1 SGHRS and CDR2 YFSETQ. The CDR3 sequence is CASSLGIGQDRAFF. CDR3 in DNA: TGCGCCAGCAGCTTGGGTATAGGCCAGGATAGAGCTTTCTTT. The variable domain in full, with the rest retrieved from reference TRBV5-1 and TRBJ1-1, is KAGVTQTPRYLIKTRGQQVTLSCSPISGHRSVSWYQQTPGQGLQFLFEYFSETQRNKGNFPGRFSGRQFSNSRSEMNVSTLELGDSALYLCASSLGIGQDRAFFGQGTRLTVV.

This chain joins TRBV6-5 and TRBJ1-2, with 9 bases aligning to TRBD1. From germline, CDR1 is MNHEY and CDR2 SVGAGI. V shed 5 bases, J shed 4 bases, and the junction held 5 bases outside the gene matches. CDR3 length equals 14 residues. The CDR3 nucleotides read TGTGCCAGCAGTCGGGACAGGGACACCTATGGCTACACCTTC. Amino acids: CASSRDRDTYGYTF.

The chain combines TRBV4-1 with TRBJ2-3, with D perhaps TRBD1 (5 bases). Between the trimmed V and J ends, which lost 1 base and 2 bases, there was a span of 16 bases. The CDR3 extends over 17 amino acids. Germline CDR1 reads MGHRA; CDR2 reads YSYEKL. The CDR3 region has the DNA TGCGCCAGCAGCCAAGCGGTCGGCAGGACAATCACAGATACGCAGTATTTT. This sequence encodes CASSQAVGRTITDTQYF.